This TCR beta chain was recorded in a study of monozygotic twins with inflammatory bowel disease. The CDR3 sequence is 14 residues long. Per germline, CDR1 SGHRS and CDR2 YFSETQ. In regard to this clonotype: Its antigen is not known.

Study observations and caveats: TCRbeta inverse Simpson diversity was decreased in IBD patients versus healthy co-twins. Sharing of clonotypes with others was lower in IBD patients than in healthy twins, and this was especially so with disease activity.

Every sample had its cDNA made across eight separate reactions. With about 17 and 10 cycles respectively, two nested PCRs were carried out on TCRalpha and TCRbeta cDNA. TCRdb reprocessed the 5' RACE reads and stores each CDR3 protein as one record, lacking DNA. Its listing shows 150,000 or so distinct CDR3 sequences. V usage is TRBV5-1 and J usage is TRBJ2-1; checking the TCRdb D call of TRBD1 is not possible without DNA. The sequence came from a human donor with ulcerative colitis or Crohn's disease, or a healthy co-twin of an affected twin (not recorded which). Sequenced material: blood. The CDR3 protein is CASSIGTGKSEQFF.